The 14 T cell receptor beta chains reported below all come from one sample, sequenced in a study of metastatic and nonmetastatic thyroid tumors. Patients underwent thyroid surgery, and none had received any treatment before it. TCRdb re-called clones from the PCR reads using MiXCR. The table has approximately 31,000 clones, 15% to 20% seen once. The specimen sequenced was blood. The receptors shown here come from a female donor with papillary thyroid cancer or a benign thyroid nodule (not recorded which). Some clones in this sample may be carry-over from other donors' samples.

This clone has at least ten counts. The CDR3 sequence is CASSQDAQGNTIYF. The CDR3 region has the DNA TGTGCCAGCAGCCAAGATGCTCAAGGAAACACCATATATTTT. The gene calls are TRBV14 and TRBJ1-3; D remains unclear. V was shortened by 0 bases and J by 4 bases, with 7 bases between the two germline ends. Germline assignment: CDR1 SGHDN and CDR2 FVKESK. This CDR3 comprises 14 residues. The whole variable domain, filled in from reference TRBV14 and TRBJ1-3, reads EAGVTQFPSHSVIEKGQTVTLRCDPISGHDNLYWYRRVMGKEIKFLLHFVKESKQDESGMPNNRFLAERTGGTYSTLKVQPAELEDSGVYFCASSQDAQGNTIYFGEGSWLTVV.

This clone was counted at least ten times. The chain recombines TRBV9 with TRBJ2-1; 8 bases line up with TRBD2. Germline V gives CDR1 SGDLS, CDR2 YYNGEE. J was trimmed by 3 bases and V by 4 bases; bases with no gene match: 6. The CDR3 spans 15 residues. The CDR3 region is CASSPIRGGYNEQFF. In nucleotides, the CDR3 is TGTGCCAGCAGCCCAATCCGGGGGGGCTACAATGAGCAGTTCTTC.

This clone was detected many times. The chain has TRBV2 and TRBJ1-1; weak D call: TRBD1 (5 bases). V shed 8 bases and J shed 6 bases, with 22 bases lying between them. Looked up from germline, CDR1 is SNHLY and CDR2 is FYNNEI. The CDR3 is 15 residues long. CDR3: CASDLTGGGYPEAFF. For the CDR3, the DNA is TGTGCCAGCGACTTGACTGGCGGGGGGTATCCTGAAGCTTTCTTT.

About this clone: This clone may be a read error of a much larger clone one base away. The identical CDR3 is also encoded by other nucleotide sequences in the sample. This chain links TRBV19 with TRBJ1-1, with D perhaps TRBD1 (6 bases). Germline V gives CDR1 LNHDA, CDR2 SQIVND (reference sequence). This CDR3 comprises 13 residues. The V gene lost 1 base and the J gene lost 7 bases, with 10 bases spanning the gap. The CDR3 spells CASSIGRGDEAFF. CDR3 nucleotide sequence: TGTGCCAGTAGTATAGGCAGGGGCGATGAAGCTTTCTTT.

This clone has ten or more counts. V and J are TRBV20-1 and TRBJ2-1, with D maybe TRBD1 (6 bases). Germline assignment: CDR1 DFQATT and CDR2 SNEGSKA (reference sequence). V lost 8 bases, J lost 12 bases, and 14 bases lay in between. This CDR3 region has 10 residues. For the CDR3, the DNA is TGCAGTTCCAGACAGGCGGGGCAGTTCTTC. Amino acids: CSSRQAGQFF.

The chain has TRBV5-1 and TRBJ2-2, with TRBD2 matching over 10 bases. Germline V gene data show CDR1 as SGHRS and CDR2 as YFSETQ. Trimming took 2 bases from V and 6 from J; bases not matched to a gene: 16. The CDR3 length is 19 residues. CDR3 nucleotides: TGCGCCAGCAGCTTTTCTAGCGGGGGACAAGAGACCCACCCCGGGGAGCTGTTTTTT. Its translation: CASSFSSGGQETHPGELFF.

This clone was picked up many times. At one end, the junction sequence differs from germline, possibly due to a read error. The chain couples TRBV6-5 to TRBJ2-6; 12 bases are a match to TRBD1. Germline V gene sequence: CDR1 MNHEY, CDR2 SVGAGI. There are 18 residues in the CDR3. The CDR3 loop is CASSITGTGGSEANVLTF. The CDR3 nucleotides are TGTGCCAGCAGTATTACCGGGACAGGGGGCTCTGAGGCCAACGTCCTGACTTTC.

This clone was counted many times. CDR3 amino acids: CASSDGQGRFTDTQYF. The CDR3 DNA reads as TGTGCCAGCAGCGATGGACAGGGCAGGTTCACAGATACGCAGTATTTT. This chain uses TRBV13 with TRBJ2-3; 8 bases map to TRBD1. Germline loops: CDR1 PRHDT, CDR2 FYEKMQ (reference sequence). CDR3 length: 16 residues. J lost 2 bases, V lost 5 bases, and 9 bases had no gene match.

A word on this clone: Lacking the conserved final phenylalanine or tryptophan, this CDR3 likely reflects a read error. The chain combines TRBV12-3 or TRBV12-4 with TRBJ2-2; 12 bases fit TRBD2. V shed 5 bases and J 6 bases; nucleotides not matched to a gene: 16. This CDR3 comprises 19 residues. The CDR3 DNA sequence: TGTGCCAGCAGTCCCAAGTTTATGACTAGCGGGAGAAGTTCCGGGGAGCTGTTTTTG. Its protein is CASSPKFMTSGRSSGELFL.

In its sample, this clone was seen many times. The J gene is TRBJ2-7, the V gene TRBV28; no clear D gene. The CDR3 is 11 residues long. Germline V gives CDR1 MDHEN, CDR2 SYDVKM. V was trimmed by 4 bases and J by 7 bases, leaving 8 bases between them. The CDR3 coding sequence is TGTGCCAGCAGTTCCCCTACTGAGCAGTACTTC. As protein: CASSSPTEQYF.

The table lists this clone with many counts. The chain has TRBV18 and TRBJ2-2, with D perhaps TRBD1 (5 bases). CDR1 is KGHSH and CDR2 is LQKENI in the germline V gene. Trimming stripped 3 bases from V and 5 bases from J, with 10 bases between. The CDR3 extends over 14 amino acids. The CDR3 is CASSPEGVTGELFF. Written as DNA, the CDR3 is TGTGCCAGCTCACCGGAAGGGGTTACCGGGGAGCTGTTTTTT.

This clone is labeled as medium-sized. V is TRBV27 and J is TRBJ1-6; D might be TRBD1 (5 bases). V lost 3 bases to trimming and J lost 4 bases, with 7 bases between them. The CDR3 spans 14 residues. Germline assignment: CDR1 MNHEY and CDR2 SMNVEV (reference sequence). The DNA of the CDR3 is TGTGCCAGCAGTTTGGAGGGGTATAATTCACCCCTCCACTTT. Protein sequence: CASSLEGYNSPLHF.

CDR3 sequence reads: CASSYKRVSPIHF. CDR3 DNA sequence: TGTGCCAGCAGTTACAAGAGGGTTTCACCAATCCACTTT. The gene calls are TRBV28 and TRBJ1-6, with no clear D. The V gene lost 4 bases and the J gene lost 17 bases, with 18 bases spanning the gap. Germline lookup yields CDR1 MDHEN and CDR2 SYDVKM. The CDR3 runs to 13 residues.

This clone was seen only a few times. The rearrangement joins TRBV6-1 to TRBJ2-7, with 11 nucleotides matching TRBD1. The V segment lost 4 bases and the J segment 3 bases; nucleotides outside the gene matches: 5. CDR3 length equals 15 residues. The germline gives CDR1 MNHNS, CDR2 SASEGT. CDR3 sequence: CASSAPDRGHYEQYF. As DNA, the CDR3 is TGTGCCAGCAGTGCCCCGGACAGGGGGCACTACGAGCAGTACTTC.